One sample yielded the 9 T cell receptor beta chains listed below, sequenced in a study of blood T cells in healthy people across ages. A J-beta primer mix and a sample-barcoded 5' primer were used in a second PCR of roughly 7 to 12 cycles. TCRdb passed the 5' RACE reads through MiXCR, listing each CDR3 protein once. The sample has about 1,400,000 distinct CDR3 sequences, 59% seen once. Material for sequencing was blood. The origin of the receptors is a young man in good health.

The rearrangement joins TRBV29-1 to TRBJ2-1; D remains ambiguous. The germline gives CDR1 SQVTM, CDR2 ANQGSEA. The CDR3 is made up of 9 amino acids. Deletions cut 3 bases from V and 10 bases from J, with 4 bases between. CDR3 region: CSVDLEQFF. DNA of the CDR3: TGCAGCGTTGATTTAGAGCAGTTCTTC.

This clonotype was seen only a few times. This rearrangement joins TRBV4-1 to TRBJ2-3, with D possibly being TRBD1 or TRBD2 (5 bases each). Germline CDR1 reads MGHRA; CDR2 reads YSYEKL. V shed 0 bases and J shed 9 bases, with 22 bases lying between them. CDR3 length: 17 residues. DNA of the CDR3: TGCGCCAGCAGCCAAGATGGGGGATCTGTCAGGGCAATGACGCAGTATTTT. This gives the protein CASSQDGGSVRAMTQYF.

The chain carries TRBV21-1 and TRBJ2-5; the listed D gene, TRBD1, was not tested against the DNA. TRBV21-1 represents a pseudogene. The CDR3 is 15 residues long. The CDR3 DNA sequence: TGTGCCAGCAGCAACCGGGACAGGGAACGAGAGACCCAGTACTTC. This encodes CASSNRDRERETQYF.

V is TRBV20-1 and J is TRBJ1-5, with a tentative D call TRBD1 (6 bases). The length of the CDR3 is 13 residues. Germline CDR1 reads DFQATT; CDR2 reads SNEGSKA (reference sequence). Trimming left V 5 bases short and J 4 bases short, with 12 bases between. The CDR3 loop is CSAAPRGNQPQHF. As DNA, the CDR3 is TGCAGTGCTGCCCCGAGGGGGAATCAGCCCCAGCATTTT.

V gene TRBV20-1 combines with J gene TRBJ1-1; the D is unclear. V shed 1 base and J shed 8 bases, with 14 bases lying between them. CDR1 is DFQATT, CDR2 SNEGSKA, per germline (reference sequence). The CDR3 runs 13 residues. CDR3 bases: TGCAGTGCTAGAGGGAGAGTGTCGGGGGAAGCTTTCTTT. This translates into CSARGRVSGEAFF.

This clonotype was seen more than once but under ten times. The chain combines TRBV6-6 with TRBJ2-3; D call uncertain. Between the trimmed V and J ends, which lost 5 bases and 6 bases, there was a span of 12 bases. Germline CDR1 MNHNY, CDR2 SVGAGI (reference sequence). The CDR3 totals 13 residues. The CDR3: CASSLGLSDTQYF. CDR3 DNA: TGTGCCAGCAGTCTGGGTTTGTCGGATACGCAGTATTTT.

The chain carries TRBV7-9 and TRBJ2-1; 7 positions agree with TRBD2. Germline CDR1 and CDR2: SEHNR and FQNEAQ (reference sequence). The trim removed 7 bases at V and 6 bases at J, leaving 3 bases unmatched. This CDR3 has 12 amino acids. CDR3 region: CASISSGNEQFF. For the CDR3, the DNA is TGTGCCAGCATATCTAGCGGCAATGAGCAGTTCTTC.

CDR3 loop: CASSQRGTGQGSYEQYF. In nucleotides, the CDR3 is TGCGCCAGCAGCCAACGCGGGACGGGACAGGGCTCCTACGAGCAGTACTTC. The V gene is TRBV4-1, the J gene TRBJ2-7, with 9 bases aligning to TRBD1. Germline loops: CDR1 MGHRA, CDR2 YSYEKL. The CDR3 is made up of 17 amino acids. V shed 2 bases, J shed 0 bases, and the junction held 8 bases outside the gene matches.

The chain links TRBV2 to TRBJ2-7; TRBD1 matches 9 bases. Germline loops: CDR1 SNHLY, CDR2 FYNNEI. CDR3 length: 15 residues. V lost 10 bases to trimming and J lost 1 base; unmatched junction nucleotides: 11. In nucleotides, the CDR3 is TGTGCCACCAGCCGGGACAGGGCCCAATCCTACGAGCAGTACTTC. The encoded protein is CATSRDRAQSYEQYF.